These 28 T cell receptor beta chains were sequenced from one sample in a study of blood T cell repertoires in COVID-19. Measured with immunoSEQ multiplex PCR; TCRdb has only the in-frame clones, and not every one. Here the sample spans about 240,000 clones, approximately 86% being singletons. The material sequenced was peripheral blood. All receptors come from a woman aged 70 to 79 with active or convalescent COVID-19.

This CDR3 reads CATAISGDTEAFF. The CDR3 region has the DNA TGTGCCACCGCTATTTCGGGGGACACTGAAGCTTTCTTT. The chain combines TRBV10-3 with TRBJ1-1; possible D gene TRBD1, 5 bases. Trimming took off 10 bases at V and 3 bases at J, with 15 bases between the two ends. The germline gives CDR1 ENHRY, CDR2 SYGVKD. The CDR3 spans 13 residues.

This rearrangement joins TRBV9 to TRBJ1-3; maybe TRBD1 (6 bases). Trimming took 4 bases from V and 0 from J, leaving 11 bases between them. Germline V gene sequence: CDR1 SGDLS, CDR2 YYNGEE. The CDR3 is made up of 15 amino acids. CDR3: CASSPGGFSGNTIYF. In DNA, the CDR3 is TGTGCCAGCAGCCCGGGGGGCTTCTCTGGAAACACCATATATTTT.

The rearrangement joins TRBV23-1 to TRBJ1-5; a possible D gene is TRBD1 (6 bases). TRBV23-1 is filed as an ORF, its function uncertain. The V end was cut by 9 bases, the J end by 5 bases, with 29 bases between. The CDR3 covers 18 residues. The CDR3 DNA reads TGCGCCAGTGGCCTGGGGGACATAATCACGCTCGGCCATCAGCCCCAGCATTTT. It specifies CASGLGDIITLGHQPQHF.

The rearrangement uses TRBV11-2 and TRBJ1-2; 7 bases fit TRBD1. J gave up 4 bases and V 4 bases, and 9 bases lay outside the gene matches. Germline loops: CDR1 SGHAT, CDR2 FQNNGV. There are 15 residues in the CDR3. In DNA, the CDR3 is TGTGCCAGCAGCTCGGAATGGACAGGTGGCTATGGCTACACCTTC. It yields the protein CASSSEWTGGYGYTF.

The table lists this clone with a count of one. The rearrangement joins TRBV19 to TRBJ2-3; 10 positions match TRBD2. Germline CDR1 and CDR2: LNHDA and SQIVND (reference sequence). The CDR3 is 15 amino acids. With 4 bases clipped from V and 0 bases from J, the junction kept 1 base outside the gene matches. In nucleotides, the CDR3 is TGTGCCAGTAGTAAGACTAGCGGGAGCACAGATACGCAGTATTTT. Amino acids: CASSKTSGSTDTQYF.

The V gene is TRBV18, the J gene TRBJ2-7; maybe TRBD2 (6 bases). Germline V gene lookup returns CDR1 KGHSH and CDR2 LQKENI. Trimming took 5 bases from V and 3 from J, leaving 14 bases between them. This CDR3 region has 14 residues. CDR3 sequence: CASSTGREIYEQYF. The CDR3 DNA follows: TGTGCCAGCTCAACCGGACGGGAGATCTACGAGCAGTACTTC.

The chain carries TRBV7-3 and TRBJ2-2; 11 nucleotides align to TRBD1. Per the germline V gene, CDR1 is SGHTA and CDR2 is FQGTGA. This CDR3 has 16 amino acids. The J segment lost 4 bases and the V segment lost 2 bases, leaving 3 bases of the junction unmatched. The CDR3 loop is CASSLGTGGITGELFF. The CDR3 coding sequence is TGTGCCAGCAGCTTAGGGACAGGGGGAATCACCGGGGAGCTGTTTTTT.

The genes are TRBV6-1 and TRBJ1-3; 7 positions agree with TRBD1. This CDR3 is 15 amino acids long. The V and J ends lost 0 bases and 7 bases, in that order; junction bases with no gene match: 6. Per germline, CDR1 MNHNS and CDR2 SASEGT. CDR3 nucleotide sequence: TGTGCCAGCAGTGAAGCTGGACAGGTCTGGAACACCATATATTTT. It specifies CASSEAGQVWNTIYF.

The table lists this clone with a count of one. V is TRBV19 and J is TRBJ1-2; D gene uncertain. Trimming left V 3 bases short and J 10 bases short, with 9 bases between. The CDR3 is 11 residues long. The V gene's germline CDR1 is LNHDA and CDR2 SQIVND (reference sequence). The CDR3 coding sequence is TGTGCCAGTAGTATTTACCGGGACTACACCTTC. Amino acids: CASSIYRDYTF.

V usage is TRBV18 and J usage is TRBJ1-5; a possible D gene is TRBD1 (6 bases). The CDR3 loop spans 16 amino acids. Trimming took off 4 bases at V and 8 bases at J, with 21 bases between the two ends. Germline lookup yields CDR1 KGHSH and CDR2 LQKENI. The chain's CDR3 is CASSLSRQTSGEPQHF. In DNA form, the CDR3 reads TGTGCCAGCTCACTCTCGCGACAGACATCAGGGGAGCCCCAGCATTTT.

The chain couples TRBV27 to TRBJ1-1, with a tentative D call TRBD1 (5 bases). CDR1 and CDR2 from the germline V gene are MNHEY and SMNVEV (reference sequence). The CDR3 has 16 amino acids. Trimming removed 4 bases from V and 0 bases from J, with 15 bases in between. The CDR3: CASSSRQINMNTEAFF. The CDR3, as DNA: TGTGCCAGCAGTTCCCGACAGATTAACATGAACACTGAAGCTTTCTTT.

The chain carries TRBV4-3 and TRBJ1-5, with D possibly being TRBD1 (5 bases). This CDR3 region has 13 residues. The V gene's germline CDR1 is LGHNA and CDR2 YSLEER. The V end was cut by 8 bases, the J end by 3 bases, with 11 bases between. CDR3 nucleotide sequence: TGCGCCAGCGGGGCGAACCTCAATCAGCCCCAGCATTTT. It codes for CASGANLNQPQHF.

The chain joins TRBV19 to TRBJ1-5; D uncertain. The CDR3 has 12 residues. Trimming removed 5 bases from V and 3 bases from J, with 5 bases in between. CDR1 and CDR2 from the germline V gene are LNHDA and SQIVND (reference sequence). The CDR3 loop reads CASSPYNQPQHF. For the CDR3, the DNA is TGTGCCAGTAGTCCGTACAATCAGCCCCAGCATTTT.

This clone appeared a few times. The V gene is TRBV24-1, the J gene TRBJ2-7, with 7 bases matching TRBD2. In germline, CDR1 is KGHDR, CDR2 SFDVKD. With V trimmed by 5 bases and J by 6 bases, 6 bases remained unmatched. CDR3 length equals 13 residues. CDR3 protein: CATSGIGRLEQYF. As DNA, the CDR3 is TGTGCCACCAGTGGAATCGGGAGGCTCGAGCAGTACTTC.

This chain connects TRBV19 to TRBJ1-3, with TRBD1 matching 7 bases. The CDR3 spans 12 residues. CDR1 is LNHDA, CDR2 SQIVND, per germline (reference sequence). The CDR3: CGSWDSGNTIYF. CDR3 in DNA: TGTGGTTCTTGGGACAGCGGAAACACCATATATTTT.

This clone was observed a few times. The chain recombines TRBV19 with TRBJ2-7; D is possibly TRBD2 (5 bases). V was pared by 7 bases and J by 4 bases, with 14 bases between. Germline values: CDR1 LNHDA, CDR2 SQIVND (reference sequence). The CDR3 covers 13 residues. The CDR3 bases are TGTGCCAGTATGGGAGACGGGGATTACGAGCAGTACTTC. Amino acids: CASMGDGDYEQYF.

This chain links TRBV6-1 with TRBJ2-5; tentative D call: TRBD1 (6 bases). CDR1 is MNHNS, CDR2 SASEGT, per germline. Between the trimmed V and J ends, which lost 0 bases and 4 bases, there was a span of 12 bases. This CDR3 spans 15 amino acids. The chain's CDR3 is CASSEARGTRETQYF. The CDR3 DNA follows: TGTGCCAGCAGTGAAGCGAGGGGGACGAGAGAGACCCAGTACTTC.

CDR3 sequence: CASSEDRGDGYTF. The CDR3 DNA is TGTGCCAGCAGTGAAGACAGGGGCGACGGCTACACCTTC. The chain couples TRBV6-1 to TRBJ1-2; 7 bases agree with TRBD1. Germline trimming cut 1 base from V and 8 bases from J; bases unmatched to any gene: 4. The CDR3 runs to 13 residues. Germline CDR1 reads MNHNS; CDR2 reads SASEGT.

V and J are TRBV7-2 and TRBJ1-1; 7 bases fit TRBD1. Germline CDR1 SGHTA, CDR2 FQGNSA. With V trimmed by 1 base and J by 5 bases, 7 bases remained unmatched. This CDR3 region has 15 residues. The CDR3: CASSLEKRQGTEAFF. In DNA, the CDR3 is TGTGCCAGCAGCTTAGAAAAACGACAGGGAACTGAAGCTTTCTTT.

This chain uses TRBV7-2 with TRBJ1-1, with TRBD1 as a possible D gene (5 bases). The germline V and J ends were trimmed by 7 bases and 5 bases, with 23 bases remaining between them. Looked up from germline, CDR1 is SGHTA and CDR2 is FQGNSA. The CDR3 extends over 16 amino acids. The CDR3 DNA reads as TGTGCCAGCAACCCCCTCGTGGGGGTGGGAGGAACTGAAGCTTTCTTT. It is translated as CASNPLVGVGGTEAFF.

V gene TRBV4-3 combines with J gene TRBJ2-5; 7 positions match TRBD2. CDR1 LGHNA and CDR2 YSLEER come from the germline V gene. The CDR3 covers 15 residues. Germline trimming cut 2 bases from V and 5 bases from J; bases unmatched to any gene: 8. This CDR3 reads CASSQLGGRGETQYF. The CDR3 DNA reads as TGCGCCAGCAGCCAATTAGGAGGGCGGGGGGAGACCCAGTACTTC.

The V call is TRBV9, the J call TRBJ1-6; possibly TRBD1 for D (6 bases). The length of the CDR3 is 16 residues. Germline V gene lookup returns CDR1 SGDLS and CDR2 YYNGEE. V was cut by 1 base and J by 1 base, with 9 bases left in between. For the CDR3, the DNA is TGTGCCAGCAGCGTAACTACAGGGTCCTATAATTCACCCCTCCACTTT. Protein product: CASSVTTGSYNSPLHF. Drawing the rest from reference TRBV9 and TRBJ1-6, the complete variable domain is DSGVTQTPKHLITATGQRVTLRCSPRSGDLSVYWYQQSLDQGLQFLIQYYNGEERAKGNILERFSAQQFPDLHSELNLSSLELGDSALYFCASSVTTGSYNSPLHFGNGTRLTVT.

The V call is TRBV7-9, the J call TRBJ1-2; unclear D gene. CDR3 length equals 16 residues. In germline, CDR1 is SEHNR, CDR2 FQNEAQ (reference sequence). The germline V and J ends were trimmed by 1 base and 2 bases, with 14 bases remaining between them. CDR3 region: CASSLEVRGPNYGYTF. DNA for the CDR3: TGTGCCAGCAGCTTAGAGGTTCGAGGGCCCAACTATGGCTACACCTTC. Full variable domain (remainder filled in from reference TRBV7-9 and TRBJ1-2): DTGVSQNPRHKITKRGQNVTFRCDPISEHNRLYWYRQTLGQGPEFLTYFQNEAQLEKSRLLSDRFSAERPKGSFSTLEIQRTEQGDSAMYLCASSLEVRGPNYGYTFGSGTRLTVV.

This clone was seen only a few times. The V and J genes are TRBV12-3 or TRBV12-4 and TRBJ1-2; TRBD1 matches at 7 bases. With 8 bases clipped from V and 3 bases from J, the junction kept 6 bases outside the gene matches. This CDR3 has 13 amino acids. The CDR3 here is CASSEGADYGYTF. CDR3 bases: TGTGCCAGCTCAGAGGGGGCAGACTATGGCTACACCTTC.

The rearrangement uses TRBV3-1 (or the pseudogene TRBV3-2) and TRBJ2-1; 14 nucleotides align to TRBD2. CDR3 length: 17 amino acids. Germline CDR1 reads LGHDT; CDR2 reads YNNKEL (reference sequence). J was trimmed by 9 bases and V by 1 base; bases with no gene match: 8. CDR3: CASSQARTSGGIGEQFF. CDR3 coding DNA: TGTGCCAGCAGCCAAGCACGGACTAGCGGGGGGATTGGTGAGCAGTTCTTC.

This clone was found once. The CDR3 DNA sequence: TGTGCCAGCTCACCACCAGGGGGTGAAAAACTGTTTTTT. This encodes CASSPPGGEKLFF. The chain is built from TRBV18 and TRBJ1-4; tentatively, D is TRBD1 (6 bases). The CDR3 sequence is 13 residues long. The V gene's germline CDR1 is KGHSH and CDR2 LQKENI. V lost 0 bases, J lost 7 bases, and 6 bases lay in between. Looking up the rest from reference TRBV18 and TRBJ1-4 gives the full variable domain: NAGVMQNPRHLVRRRGQEARLRCSPMKGHSHVYWYRQLPEEGLKFMVYLQKENIIDESGMPKERFSAEFPKEGPSILRIQQVVRGDSAAYFCASSPPGGEKLFFGSGTQLSVL.

This sequence joins TRBV29-1 and TRBJ1-1; D is uncertain. Germline CDR1 and CDR2: SQVTM and ANQGSEA. V was shortened by 1 base and J by 11 bases, with 14 bases between the two germline ends. The CDR3 runs 12 residues. This CDR3 reads CSVEAGRRRAFF. In nucleotides, the CDR3 is TGCAGCGTTGAAGCGGGCAGGCGGAGGGCTTTCTTT. The full variable domain, with the rest looked up from reference TRBV29-1 and TRBJ1-1, is SAVISQKPSRDICQRGTSLTIQCQVDSQVTMMFWYRQQPGQSLTLIATANQGSEATYESGFVIDKFPISRPNLTFSTLTVSNMSPEDSSIYLCSVEAGRRRAFFGQGTRLTVV.

This clone has only one observation. The J gene is TRBJ2-3, the V gene TRBV24-1; 8 bases align to TRBD2. Looked up from germline, CDR1 is KGHDR and CDR2 is SFDVKD. The CDR3 loop spans 16 amino acids. V shed 3 bases and J 4 bases; nucleotides not matched to a gene: 8. Written as DNA, the CDR3 is TGTGCCACCAGTGATCCCCGGGGGGGGTCGGCAGATACGCAGTATTTT. This translates into CATSDPRGGSADTQYF.